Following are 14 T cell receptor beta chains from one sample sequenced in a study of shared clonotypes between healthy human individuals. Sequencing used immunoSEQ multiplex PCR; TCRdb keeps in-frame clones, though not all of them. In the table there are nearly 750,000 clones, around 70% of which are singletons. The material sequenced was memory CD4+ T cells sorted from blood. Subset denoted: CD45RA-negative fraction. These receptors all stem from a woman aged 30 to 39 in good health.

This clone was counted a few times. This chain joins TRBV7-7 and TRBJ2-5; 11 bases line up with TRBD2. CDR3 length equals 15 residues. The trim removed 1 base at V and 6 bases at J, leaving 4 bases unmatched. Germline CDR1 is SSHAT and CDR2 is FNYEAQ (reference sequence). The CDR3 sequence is CASSLELAGVQTQYF. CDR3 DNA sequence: TGTGCCAGCAGCTTAGAACTAGCGGGAGTACAGACCCAGTACTTC.

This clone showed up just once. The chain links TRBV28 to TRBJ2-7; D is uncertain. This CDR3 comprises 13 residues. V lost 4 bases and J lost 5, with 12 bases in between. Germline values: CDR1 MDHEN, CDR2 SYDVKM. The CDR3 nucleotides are TGTGCCAGCAGTTCCCCAGGAAGTAACGAGCAGTACTTC. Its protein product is CASSSPGSNEQYF.

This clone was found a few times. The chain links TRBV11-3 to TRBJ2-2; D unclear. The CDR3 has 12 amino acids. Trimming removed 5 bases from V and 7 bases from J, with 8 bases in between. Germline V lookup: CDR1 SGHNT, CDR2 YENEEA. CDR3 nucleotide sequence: TGTGCCAGCAGCCAAACGCTCGGGGAGCTGTTTTTT. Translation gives CASSQTLGELFF.

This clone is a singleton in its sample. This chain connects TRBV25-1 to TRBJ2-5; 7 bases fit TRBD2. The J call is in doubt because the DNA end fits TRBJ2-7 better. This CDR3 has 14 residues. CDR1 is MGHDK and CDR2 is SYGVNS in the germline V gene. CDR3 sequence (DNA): TGTGCCAGCACATCGGGCGGGAGCTCCTACGAGCAGTACTTC. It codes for CASTSGGSSYEQYF.

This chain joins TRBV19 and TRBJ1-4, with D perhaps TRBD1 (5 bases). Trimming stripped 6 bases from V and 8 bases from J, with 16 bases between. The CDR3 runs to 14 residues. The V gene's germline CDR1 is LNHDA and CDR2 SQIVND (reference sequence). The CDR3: CASSSGTVLEKLFF. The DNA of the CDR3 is TGTGCCAGTAGCTCCGGGACTGTCCTCGAAAAACTGTTTTTT.

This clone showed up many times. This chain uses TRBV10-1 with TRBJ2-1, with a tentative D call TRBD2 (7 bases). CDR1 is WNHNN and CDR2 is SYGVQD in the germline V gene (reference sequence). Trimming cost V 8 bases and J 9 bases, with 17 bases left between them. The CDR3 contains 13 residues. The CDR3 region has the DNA TGCGCCAGCGCCACTCAGCGGGACACTGAGCAGTTCTTC. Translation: CASATQRDTEQFF.

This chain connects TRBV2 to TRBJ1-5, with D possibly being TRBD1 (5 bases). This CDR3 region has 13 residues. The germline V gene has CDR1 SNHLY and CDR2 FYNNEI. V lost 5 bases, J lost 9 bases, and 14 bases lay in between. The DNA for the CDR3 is TGTGCCAGCAGTCTTACTGGGGACTCGCCCCAGCATTTT. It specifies CASSLTGDSPQHF.

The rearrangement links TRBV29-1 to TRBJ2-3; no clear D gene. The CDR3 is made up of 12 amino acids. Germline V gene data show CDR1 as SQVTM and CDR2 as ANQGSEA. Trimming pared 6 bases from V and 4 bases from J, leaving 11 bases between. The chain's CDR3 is CSVKGSADTQYF. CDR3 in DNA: TGCAGCGTAAAGGGCAGCGCAGATACGCAGTATTTT.

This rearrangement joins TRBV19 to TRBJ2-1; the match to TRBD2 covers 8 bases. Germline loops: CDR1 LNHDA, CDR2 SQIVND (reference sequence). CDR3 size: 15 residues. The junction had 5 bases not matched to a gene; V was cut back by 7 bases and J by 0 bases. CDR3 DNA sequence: TGTGCCAGTAAGTCTAGCGGGCTCTCCTACAATGAGCAGTTCTTC. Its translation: CASKSSGLSYNEQFF.

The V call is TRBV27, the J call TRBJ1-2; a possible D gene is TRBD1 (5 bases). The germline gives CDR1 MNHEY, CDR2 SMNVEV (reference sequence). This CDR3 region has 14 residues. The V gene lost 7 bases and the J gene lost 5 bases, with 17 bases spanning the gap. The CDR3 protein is CASTPLRDPYGYTF. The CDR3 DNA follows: TGTGCCAGCACCCCTCTACGGGACCCTTATGGCTACACCTTC.

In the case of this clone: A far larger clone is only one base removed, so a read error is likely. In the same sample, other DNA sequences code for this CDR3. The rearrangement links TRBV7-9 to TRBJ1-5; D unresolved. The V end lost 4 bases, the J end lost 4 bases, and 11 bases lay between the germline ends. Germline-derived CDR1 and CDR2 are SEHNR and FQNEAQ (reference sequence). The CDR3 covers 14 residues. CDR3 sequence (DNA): TGTGCCAGCAGCTCGACGGGCGCTAATCAGCCCCAGCATTTT. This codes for CASSSTGANQPQHF.

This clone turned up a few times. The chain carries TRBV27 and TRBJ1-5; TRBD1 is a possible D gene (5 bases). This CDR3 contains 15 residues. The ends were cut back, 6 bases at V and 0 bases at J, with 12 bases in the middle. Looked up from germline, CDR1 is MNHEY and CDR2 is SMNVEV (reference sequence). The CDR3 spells CASSKRGVSNQPQHF. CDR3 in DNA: TGTGCCAGCAGCAAGAGGGGAGTTAGCAATCAGCCCCAGCATTTT.

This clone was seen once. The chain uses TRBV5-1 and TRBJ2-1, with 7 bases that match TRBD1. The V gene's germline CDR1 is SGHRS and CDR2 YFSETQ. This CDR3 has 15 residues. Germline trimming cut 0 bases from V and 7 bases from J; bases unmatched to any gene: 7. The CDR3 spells CASSLAGQRLNEQFF. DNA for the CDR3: TGCGCCAGCAGCTTGGCGGGACAGAGATTAAATGAGCAGTTCTTC.

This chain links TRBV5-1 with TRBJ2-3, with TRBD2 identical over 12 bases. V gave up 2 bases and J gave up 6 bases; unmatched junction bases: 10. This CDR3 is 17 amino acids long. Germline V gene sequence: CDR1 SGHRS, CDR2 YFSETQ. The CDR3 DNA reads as TGCGCCAGCAGCTTAAGTGGGACTAGCGGGCCATGGGATACGCAGTATTTT. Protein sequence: CASSLSGTSGPWDTQYF.